This T cell receptor beta chain was obtained from a study of T cells after yellow fever vaccination. CDR3 length: 14 residues. Looked up from germline, CDR1 is SGHRS and CDR2 is YFSETQ. Trimming at V came to 7 bases and at J to 0 bases, leaving 5 bases not matched to a gene. This clonotype was observed a handful of times. By 5'RACE template switching, TCR cDNA was produced, with a universal primer site and UMIs added in the process. TCRdb recomputed calls from the 5' RACE reads with MiXCR, one row per CDR3 protein. The table records roughly 520,000 distinct CDR3 sequences, 21% of them present only once.

The source was PBMCs, collected roughly 20 days after the first yellow fever vaccination. This chain joins TRBV5-1 and TRBJ2-3; 7 bases are a match to TRBD2. The receptor comes from a man younger than 35 who received the YFV17D yellow fever vaccine. The chain's CDR3 is CASGAGRSTDTQYF. CDR3 nucleotide sequence: TGCGCCAGCGGAGCGGGGCGTAGCACAGATACGCAGTATTTT.